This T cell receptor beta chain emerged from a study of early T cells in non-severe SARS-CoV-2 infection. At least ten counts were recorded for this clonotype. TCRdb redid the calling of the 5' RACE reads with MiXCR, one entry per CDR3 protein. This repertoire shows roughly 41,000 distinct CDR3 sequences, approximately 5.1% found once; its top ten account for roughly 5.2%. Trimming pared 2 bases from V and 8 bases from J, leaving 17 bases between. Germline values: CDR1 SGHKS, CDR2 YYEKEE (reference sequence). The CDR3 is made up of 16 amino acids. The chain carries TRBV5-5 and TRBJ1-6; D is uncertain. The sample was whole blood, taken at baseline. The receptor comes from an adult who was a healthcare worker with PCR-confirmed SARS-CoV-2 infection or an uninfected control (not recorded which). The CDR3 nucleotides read TGTGCCAGCAGCTTTTCCGTCGGTGCAGCTGATTCACCCCTCCACTTT. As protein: CASSFSVGAADSPLHF.